The entry below gives a single T cell receptor (beta chain) sequence along with its context. The CDR3 has 15 residues. Per the germline V gene, CDR1 is SGDLS and CDR2 is YYNGEE. The V end was cut by 0 bases, the J end by 3 bases, with 13 bases between. The data originate from a study of cytomegalovirus exposure and HLA in healthy donors. With 60 Vbeta and 13 Jbeta primers, the PCR was carried out. Data came from immunoSEQ multiplex PCR; TCRdb stores just in-frame clones and leaves some out. The sample shows approximately 100,000 clones, less than 80% of them seen only once. V and J are TRBV9 and TRBJ2-7; no clear D. The sample comprised PBMCs. The clonotype was recovered from a woman aged 40-49 years in good health and CMV-seronegative. The CDR3 loop reads CASSVDYGAFYEQYF. CDR3 nucleotides: TGTGCCAGCAGCGTAGACTACGGAGCCTTCTACGAGCAGTACTTC.